The source of this T cell receptor (beta chain) is a study of control samples from healthy donors and cancer patients (dated by TCRdb to 2018 to 2020). Library generation was performed with the immunoSEQ multiplex PCR assay. The clones in this table, taken by TCRdb from immuneACCESS, are in-frame only. Not every clone is retained; where verified, under half of the shortfall comes from an unresolved V gene, and the cause of the rest is unknown. Across this sample there are tens of thousands of clones, with approximately 89% seen only once. The biggest ten clones account for 5% to 6.5% of the sample. Looking up the germline V gene (reference sequence) yields CDR1 GTSNPN and CDR2 SVGIG. Between the V and J ends, shortened by 0 bases and 0 bases respectively, the junction contains 3 bases. The CDR3 covers 13 residues, taking in both the cysteine and the phenylalanine. Just CDR3 DNA is preserved here, 39 bases in frame from base 1.

A remark on this clone: Its binding antigen is unknown. No base quality values were provided; no much bigger clone lies one nucleotide off.

The TCR sequence derives from a man in his 60s with colorectal cancer. The sample consisted of PBMCs. The chain was built from TRBV30 and TRBJ1-5; the D gene cannot be resolved reliably. The CDR3 has the sequence CAWSVDSNQPQHF. The sequence in DNA is TGTGCCTGGAGTGTGGATAGCAATCAGCCCCAGCATTTT.